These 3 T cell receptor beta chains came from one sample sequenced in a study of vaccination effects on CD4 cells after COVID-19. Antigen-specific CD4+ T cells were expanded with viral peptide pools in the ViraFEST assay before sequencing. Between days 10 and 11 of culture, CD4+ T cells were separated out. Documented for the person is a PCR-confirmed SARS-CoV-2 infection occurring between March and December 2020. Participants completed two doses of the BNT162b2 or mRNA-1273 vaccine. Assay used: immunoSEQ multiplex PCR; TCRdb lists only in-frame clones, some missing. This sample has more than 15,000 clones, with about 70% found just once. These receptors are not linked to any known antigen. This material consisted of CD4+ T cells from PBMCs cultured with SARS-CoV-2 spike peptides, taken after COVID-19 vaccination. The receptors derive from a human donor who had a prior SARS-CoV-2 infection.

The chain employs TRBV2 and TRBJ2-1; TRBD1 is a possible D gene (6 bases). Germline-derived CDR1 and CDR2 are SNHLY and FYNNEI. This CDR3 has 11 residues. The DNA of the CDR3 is TGTAAGGGGGACCGGTACAATGAGCAGTTCTTC. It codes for CKGDRYNEQFF.

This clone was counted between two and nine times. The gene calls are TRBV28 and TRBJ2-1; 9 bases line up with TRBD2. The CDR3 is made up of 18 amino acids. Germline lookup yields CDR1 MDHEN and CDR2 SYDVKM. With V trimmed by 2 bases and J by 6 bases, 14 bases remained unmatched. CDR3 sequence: CASSLNSRREGYFNEQFF. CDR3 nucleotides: TGTGCCAGCAGTTTAAACTCCAGGCGGGAGGGGTATTTCAATGAGCAGTTCTTC.

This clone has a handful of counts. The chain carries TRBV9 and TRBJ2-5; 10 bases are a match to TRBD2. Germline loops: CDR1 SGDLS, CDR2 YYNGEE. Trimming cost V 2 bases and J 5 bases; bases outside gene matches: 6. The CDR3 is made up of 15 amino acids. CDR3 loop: CASSVSGRAPETQYF. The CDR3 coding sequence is TGTGCCAGCAGCGTCAGCGGGAGGGCCCCTGAGACCCAGTACTTC.